These T cell receptor beta chains were read from a single sample in a study of human T cells and chemical hapten exposure. TCRdb redid the calling of the RACE reads with MiXCR, one entry per CDR3 protein. This sample carries roughly 90,000 distinct CDR3 sequences, approximately 10% of them seen once, and the ten largest clones take approximately 1.1%. The sample was whole blood, taken in connection with sensitization to the hapten diphenylcyclopropenone (DPC). These receptors all come from a woman aged 25-40 years with alopecia areata. Some clones in this sample may be carry-over from other donors' samples. The CDR3 runs from the conserved cysteine through the conserved F or W. The order of the fields is clone size, D gene, V gene, J gene, CDR3 DNA, CDR3 protein. D genes are given only for firm matches. Not all rows give a size; the values are once, few, many and, for expanded clones, a class.

clone size: -
D gene: -
V gene: TRBV19
J gene: TRBJ1-1
CDR3 DNA: TGTGCCAGTAGGAGGGGCCGGGCGACTGAAGCTTTCTTT
CDR3 protein: CASRRGRATEAFF

clone size: -
D gene: TRBD1
V gene: TRBV2
J gene: TRBJ2-3
CDR3 DNA: TGTGCCAGCAGCGCGGACAGGGTATCCACAGATACGCAGTATTTT
CDR3 protein: CASSADRVSTDTQYF

clone size: -
D gene: -
V gene: TRBV20-1
J gene: TRBJ1-2
CDR3 DNA: TGCAGTGCTGGAGGGACTACGTATGGCTACACCTTC
CDR3 protein: CSAGGTTYGYTF

clone size: many
D gene: -
V gene: TRBV7-9
J gene: TRBJ1-2
CDR3 DNA: TGTGCCAGCAGCTACTGGGGGAATCCACTCTATGGCTACACCTTC
CDR3 protein: CASSYWGNPLYGYTF

clone size: few
D gene: -
V gene: TRBV12-3/TRBV12-4
J gene: TRBJ1-1
CDR3 DNA: TGTGCCAGCAGTCCGCGGACCGTGAACACTGAAGCTTTCTTT
CDR3 protein: CASSPRTVNTEAFF

clone size: few
D gene: -
V gene: TRBV6-5
J gene: TRBJ2-3
CDR3 DNA: TGTGCCAGCAGAGGGCCGGGGACAGATACGCAGTATTTT
CDR3 protein: CASRGPGTDTQYF

clone size: few
D gene: TRBD2
V gene: TRBV7-2
J gene: TRBJ2-1
CDR3 DNA: TGTGCCAGCAGCTTAGCGCAAGCGGGATCGTACAATGAGCAGTTCTTC
CDR3 protein: CASSLAQAGSYNEQFF

clone size: many
D gene: TRBD1
V gene: TRBV20-1
J gene: TRBJ1-5
CDR3 DNA: TGCAGTGCTTACAGGGGCGGGAATCAGCCCCAGCATTTT
CDR3 protein: CSAYRGGNQPQHF

clone size: many
D gene: -
V gene: TRBV7-8
J gene: TRBJ2-3
CDR3 DNA: TGTGCCAGCAGCCCCGCGACAGGATACCCCACAGATACGCAGTATTTT
CDR3 protein: CASSPATGYPTDTQYF

clone size: many
D gene: TRBD2
V gene: TRBV6-2/TRBV6-3
J gene: TRBJ2-1
CDR3 DNA: TGTGCCAGCAGCAGTCCGGGACTAGCGGGAGCGGGTGAGCAGTTCTTC
CDR3 protein: CASSSPGLAGAGEQFF

clone size: -
D gene: -
V gene: TRBV12-3/TRBV12-4
J gene: TRBJ2-1
CDR3 DNA: TGTGCCAGCAGCTGCAGGGGTTACGAGCAGTTCTTC
CDR3 protein: CASSCRGYEQFF

clone size: many
D gene: -
V gene: TRBV6-6
J gene: TRBJ2-3
CDR3 DNA: TGTGCCAGCAGGATACGTCCGGTGGATACGCAGTATTTT
CDR3 protein: CASRIRPVDTQYF

clone size: many
D gene: -
V gene: TRBV7-7
J gene: TRBJ2-5
CDR3 DNA: TGTGCCAGCAGCGCGGACGGGGTGGAGACCCAGTACTTC
CDR3 protein: CASSADGVETQYF

clone size: many
D gene: -
V gene: TRBV7-9
J gene: TRBJ2-3
CDR3 DNA: TGTGCCAGCAGCTTAGCGGGCGGCACAGATACGCAGTATTTT
CDR3 protein: CASSLAGGTDTQYF

clone size: many
D gene: TRBD2
V gene: TRBV18
J gene: TRBJ2-5
CDR3 DNA: TGTGCCAGCTCCCGGGGTAGCGGGGGCCAGGAGACCCAGTACTTC
CDR3 protein: CASSRGSGGQETQYF

clone size: many
D gene: TRBD2
V gene: TRBV11-2
J gene: TRBJ2-3
CDR3 DNA: TGTGCCAGCAGCTCTAGCGGGACCACAGATACGCAGTATTTT
CDR3 protein: CASSSSGTTDTQYF

clone size: -
D gene: -
V gene: TRBV28
J gene: TRBJ2-2
CDR3 DNA: TGTGCCAGCAGGTCAGGGGTTACCGGGGAGCTGTTTTTT
CDR3 protein: CASRSGVTGELFF

clone size: many
D gene: TRBD1
V gene: TRBV6-6
J gene: TRBJ1-2
CDR3 DNA: TGTGCCAGCAGTTACCCGAACCCCGGACAGGGGTCGGACGGCTACACCTTC
CDR3 protein: CASSYPNPGQGSDGYTF

clone size: few
D gene: TRBD1
V gene: TRBV10-3
J gene: TRBJ1-6
CDR3 DNA: TGTGCCATCAGCAAGTACGGACAGGGCACTGATCCCTATAATTCACCCCTCCACTTT
CDR3 protein: CAISKYGQGTDPYNSPLHF

clone size: many
D gene: -
V gene: TRBV20-1
J gene: TRBJ1-5
CDR3 DNA: TGCAGTTATGCAACAGATAGCAATCAGCCCCAGCATTTT
CDR3 protein: CSYATDSNQPQHF

clone size: many
D gene: TRBD1
V gene: TRBV6-2/TRBV6-3
J gene: TRBJ1-5
CDR3 DNA: TGTGCCAGCACTCGACCGGGACAGGGGCCCCAGCCCCAGCATTTT
CDR3 protein: CASTRPGQGPQPQHF

clone size: many
D gene: -
V gene: TRBV20-1
J gene: TRBJ2-1
CDR3 DNA: TGCAGTGCTAAGAGGAGCGCCGAGACGGGCTACAATGAGCAGTTCTTC
CDR3 protein: CSAKRSAETGYNEQFF

clone size: many
D gene: TRBD1
V gene: TRBV7-9
J gene: TRBJ1-6
CDR3 DNA: TGTGCCAGCAGCCCCCCGCGGACAGGGCGTAGGTCACCCCTCCACTTT
CDR3 protein: CASSPPRTGRRSPLHF

clone size: -
D gene: TRBD1
V gene: TRBV20-1
J gene: TRBJ1-2
CDR3 DNA: TGCAGTGCCACCTGGACAGGGGGCTATGGCTACACCTTC
CDR3 protein: CSATWTGGYGYTF

clone size: few
D gene: -
V gene: TRBV7-9
J gene: TRBJ2-3
CDR3 DNA: TGTGCCAGCAGTCAGACAGCCACAGATACGCAGTATTTT
CDR3 protein: CASSQTATDTQYF

clone size: -
D gene: -
V gene: TRBV2
J gene: TRBJ1-2
CDR3 DNA: TGTGCCAGCAGTGCAGGACCCCTCTATGGCTACACCTTC
CDR3 protein: CASSAGPLYGYTF

clone size: few
D gene: TRBD2
V gene: TRBV5-1
J gene: TRBJ2-5
CDR3 DNA: TGCGCCAGCAGCTTGGGGGCTAGCGGAGCCCAAGAGACCCAGTACTTC
CDR3 protein: CASSLGASGAQETQYF

clone size: many
D gene: -
V gene: TRBV28
J gene: TRBJ2-2
CDR3 DNA: TGTGCCAGCAGCGGGACCGGGACACTTAACACCGGGGAGCTGTTTTTT
CDR3 protein: CASSGTGTLNTGELFF

clone size: many
D gene: -
V gene: TRBV7-2
J gene: TRBJ1-1
CDR3 DNA: TGTGCCAGCAGCGCATACCAGAACACTGAAGCTTTCTTT
CDR3 protein: CASSAYQNTEAFF

clone size: many
D gene: -
V gene: TRBV20-1
J gene: TRBJ2-3
CDR3 DNA: TGCAGTGCTCGGCGGGTTGGAACAGATACGCAGTATTTT
CDR3 protein: CSARRVGTDTQYF

clone size: -
D gene: -
V gene: TRBV28
J gene: TRBJ2-7
CDR3 DNA: TGTGCCAGCACTTCAGGAGGGCGGACCTACGAGCAGTACTTC
CDR3 protein: CASTSGGRTYEQYF

clone size: many
D gene: -
V gene: TRBV25-1
J gene: TRBJ2-3
CDR3 DNA: TGTGCCAGTGACGGGGGGCTTACGCAGTATTTT
CDR3 protein: CASDGGLTQYF

clone size: few
D gene: TRBD2
V gene: TRBV7-9
J gene: TRBJ2-3
CDR3 DNA: TGTGCCAGCAGCTTTCTAGCGGGAGGTTCAGATACGCAGTATTTT
CDR3 protein: CASSFLAGGSDTQYF

clone size: many
D gene: -
V gene: TRBV25-1
J gene: TRBJ1-2
CDR3 DNA: TGTGCCAGCAGTGAAGGGCAGGCTATCTACACCTTC
CDR3 protein: CASSEGQAIYTF

clone size: many
D gene: TRBD2
V gene: TRBV3-1
J gene: TRBJ2-7
CDR3 DNA: TGTGCCAGCAGCCAAGTCAGGCTAGCGGGCCCCCGGTACTTC
CDR3 protein: CASSQVRLAGPRYF

clone size: many
D gene: -
V gene: TRBV15
J gene: TRBJ1-4
CDR3 DNA: TGTGCCACCAGCAGAGATCCCCGCTCAACTAATGAAAAACTGTTTTTT
CDR3 protein: CATSRDPRSTNEKLFF

clone size: -
D gene: -
V gene: TRBV9
J gene: TRBJ2-5
CDR3 DNA: TGTGCCAGCAGCGTAGGCAGGTCGGATCGTGCAGAGACCCAGTACTTC
CDR3 protein: CASSVGRSDRAETQYF

clone size: few
D gene: -
V gene: TRBV5-1
J gene: TRBJ2-2
CDR3 DNA: TGCGCCAGCAGCTTGGGGGCTAGCTTCACCGGGGAGCTGTTTTTT
CDR3 protein: CASSLGASFTGELFF

clone size: -
D gene: -
V gene: TRBV27
J gene: TRBJ1-5
CDR3 DNA: TGTGCCAGCAGTCAACTGGGGGGCAATCAGCCCCAGCATTTT
CDR3 protein: CASSQLGGNQPQHF

clone size: few
D gene: TRBD2
V gene: TRBV28
J gene: TRBJ2-4
CDR3 DNA: TGTGCCAGCAGTGCTAGCGGGGGATACCAAAACATTCAGTACTTC
CDR3 protein: CASSASGGYQNIQYF

clone size: few
D gene: -
V gene: TRBV29-1
J gene: TRBJ2-5
CDR3 DNA: TGCAGCGTTGATCTTGCGACAGGTTCTACCCAGTACTTC
CDR3 protein: CSVDLATGSTQYF

clone size: few
D gene: TRBD2
V gene: TRBV7-6
J gene: TRBJ2-3
CDR3 DNA: TGTGCCAGCAGCTCACTAGCGGGCTCAGCCACTAGTAGCACAGATACGCAGTATTTT
CDR3 protein: CASSSLAGSATSSTDTQYF

clone size: -
D gene: -
V gene: TRBV30
J gene: TRBJ1-4
CDR3 DNA: TGTGCCTGGAGGCGACGGGCGGGGGAAAAACTGTTTTTT
CDR3 protein: CAWRRRAGEKLFF

clone size: -
D gene: TRBD1
V gene: TRBV7-6
J gene: TRBJ1-6
CDR3 DNA: TGTGCCAGCAGCCTAACCGGGACAGGGGGGAATTCACCCCTCCACTTT
CDR3 protein: CASSLTGTGGNSPLHF

clone size: few
D gene: -
V gene: TRBV20-1
J gene: TRBJ1-6
CDR3 DNA: TGCAGTGCGAGACCGAGCCTGCGGTCACCCCTCCACTTT
CDR3 protein: CSARPSLRSPLHF